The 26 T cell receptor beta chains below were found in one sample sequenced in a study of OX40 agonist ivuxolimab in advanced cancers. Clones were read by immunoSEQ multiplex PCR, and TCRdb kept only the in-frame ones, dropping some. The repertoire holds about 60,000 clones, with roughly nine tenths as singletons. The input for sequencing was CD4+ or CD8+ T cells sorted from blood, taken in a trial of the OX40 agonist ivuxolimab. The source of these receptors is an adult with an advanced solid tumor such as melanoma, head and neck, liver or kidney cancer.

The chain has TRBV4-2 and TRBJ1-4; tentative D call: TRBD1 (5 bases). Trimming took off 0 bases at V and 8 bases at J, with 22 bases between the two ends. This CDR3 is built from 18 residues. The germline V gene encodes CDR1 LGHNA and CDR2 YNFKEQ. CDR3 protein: CASSQEPIDSLGREKLFF. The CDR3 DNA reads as TGTGCCAGCAGCCAAGAGCCCATCGACAGCCTGGGACGGGAAAAACTGTTTTTT.

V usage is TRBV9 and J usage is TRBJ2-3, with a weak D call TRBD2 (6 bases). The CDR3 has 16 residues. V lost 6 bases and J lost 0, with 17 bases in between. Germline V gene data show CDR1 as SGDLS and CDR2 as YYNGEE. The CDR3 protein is CASTTAGGLSTDTQYF. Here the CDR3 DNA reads TGTGCCAGCACCACCGCCGGGGGTTTGAGCACAGATACGCAGTATTTT.

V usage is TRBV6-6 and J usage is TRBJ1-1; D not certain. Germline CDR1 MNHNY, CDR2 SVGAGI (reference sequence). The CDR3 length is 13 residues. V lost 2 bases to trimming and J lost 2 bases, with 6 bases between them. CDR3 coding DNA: TGTGCCAGCAGTTACGAGCAAAACACTGAAGCTTTCTTT. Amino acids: CASSYEQNTEAFF.

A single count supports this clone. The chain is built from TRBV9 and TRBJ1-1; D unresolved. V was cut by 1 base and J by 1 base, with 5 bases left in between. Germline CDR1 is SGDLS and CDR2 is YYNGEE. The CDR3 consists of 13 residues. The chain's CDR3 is CASSVKTNTEAFF. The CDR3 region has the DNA TGTGCCAGCAGCGTAAAGACGAACACTGAAGCTTTCTTT. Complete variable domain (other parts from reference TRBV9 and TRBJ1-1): DSGVTQTPKHLITATGQRVTLRCSPRSGDLSVYWYQQSLDQGLQFLIQYYNGEERAKGNILERFSAQQFPDLHSELNLSSLELGDSALYFCASSVKTNTEAFFGQGTRLTVV.

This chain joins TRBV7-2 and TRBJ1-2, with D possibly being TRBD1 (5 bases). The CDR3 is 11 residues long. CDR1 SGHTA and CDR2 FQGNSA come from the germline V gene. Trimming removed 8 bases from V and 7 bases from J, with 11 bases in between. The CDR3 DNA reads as TGTGCCAGCGGCAGGGAAGGTGGCTACACCTTC. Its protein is CASGREGGYTF.

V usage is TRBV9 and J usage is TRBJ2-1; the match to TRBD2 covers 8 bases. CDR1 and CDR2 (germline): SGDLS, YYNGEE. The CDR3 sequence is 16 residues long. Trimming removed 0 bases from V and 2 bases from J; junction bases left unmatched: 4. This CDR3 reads CASSVDGGGTYNEQFF. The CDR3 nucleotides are TGTGCCAGCAGCGTAGACGGCGGGGGGACCTACAATGAGCAGTTCTTC.

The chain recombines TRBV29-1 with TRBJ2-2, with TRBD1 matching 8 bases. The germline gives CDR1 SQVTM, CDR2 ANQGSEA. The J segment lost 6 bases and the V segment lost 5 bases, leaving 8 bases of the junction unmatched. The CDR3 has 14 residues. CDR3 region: CSVLTGGTAGELFF. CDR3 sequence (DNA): TGCAGCGTTCTCACAGGGGGGACAGCCGGGGAGCTGTTTTTT.

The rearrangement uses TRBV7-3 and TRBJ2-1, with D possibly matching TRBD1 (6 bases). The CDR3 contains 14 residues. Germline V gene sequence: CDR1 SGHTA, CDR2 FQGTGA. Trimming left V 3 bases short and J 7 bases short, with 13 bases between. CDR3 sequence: CASSLSIDRNEQFF. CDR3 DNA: TGTGCCAGCAGCTTGAGCATAGACAGGAATGAGCAGTTCTTC. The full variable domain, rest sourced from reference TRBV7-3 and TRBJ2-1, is GAGVSQTPSNKVTEKGKYVELRCDPISGHTALYWYRQSLGQGPEFLIYFQGTGAADDSGLPNDRFFAVRPEGSVSTLKIQRTERGDSAVYLCASSLSIDRNEQFFGPGTRLTVL.

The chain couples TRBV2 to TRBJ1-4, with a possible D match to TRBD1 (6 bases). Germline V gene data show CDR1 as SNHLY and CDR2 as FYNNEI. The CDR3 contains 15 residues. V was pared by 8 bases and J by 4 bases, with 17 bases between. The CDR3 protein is CASGIRGGVNEKLFF. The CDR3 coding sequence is TGTGCCAGCGGGATCCGAGGGGGGGTTAATGAAAAACTGTTTTTT. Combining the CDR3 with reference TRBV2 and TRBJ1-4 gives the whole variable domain EPEVTQTPSHQVTQMGQEVILRCVPISNHLYFYWYRQILGQKVEFLVSFYNNEISEKSEIFDDQFSVERPDGSNFTLKIRSTKLEDSAMYFCASGIRGGVNEKLFFGSGTQLSVL.

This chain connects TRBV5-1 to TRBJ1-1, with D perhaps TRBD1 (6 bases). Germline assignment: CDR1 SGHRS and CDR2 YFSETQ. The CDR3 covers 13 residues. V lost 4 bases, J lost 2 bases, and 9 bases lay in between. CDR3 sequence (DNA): TGCGCCAGCAGCCCGGACAGTAACACTGAAGCTTTCTTT. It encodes CASSPDSNTEAFF.

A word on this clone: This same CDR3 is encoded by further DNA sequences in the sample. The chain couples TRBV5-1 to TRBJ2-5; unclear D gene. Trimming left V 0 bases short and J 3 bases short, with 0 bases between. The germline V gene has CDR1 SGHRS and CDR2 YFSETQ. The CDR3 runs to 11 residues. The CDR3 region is CASSLEETQYF. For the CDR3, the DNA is TGCGCCAGCAGCTTGGAAGAGACCCAGTACTTC.

CDR3: CASGRSGGRADTQYF. The CDR3 nucleotides read TGTGCTAGTGGTAGGTCGGGGGGGAGGGCAGATACGCAGTATTTT. The V gene is TRBV12-5, the J gene TRBJ2-3; 8 bases match TRBD2. This CDR3 is built from 15 residues. J gave up 4 bases and V 5 bases, and 8 bases lay outside the gene matches. CDR1 and CDR2 (germline): LGHNT, FRNRAP. Full variable domain (rest looked up from reference TRBV12-5 and TRBJ2-3): DARVTQTPRHKVTEMGQEVTMRCQPILGHNTVFWYRQTMMQGLELLAYFRNRAPLDDSGMPKDRFSAEMPDATLATLKIQPSEPRDSAVYFCASGRSGGRADTQYFGPGTRLTVL.

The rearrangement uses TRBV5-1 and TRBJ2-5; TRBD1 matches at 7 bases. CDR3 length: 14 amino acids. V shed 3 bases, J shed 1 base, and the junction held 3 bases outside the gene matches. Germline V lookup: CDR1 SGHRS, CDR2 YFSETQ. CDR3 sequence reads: CASSYTGVQETQYF. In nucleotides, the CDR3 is TGCGCCAGCAGCTATACAGGGGTCCAAGAGACCCAGTACTTC.

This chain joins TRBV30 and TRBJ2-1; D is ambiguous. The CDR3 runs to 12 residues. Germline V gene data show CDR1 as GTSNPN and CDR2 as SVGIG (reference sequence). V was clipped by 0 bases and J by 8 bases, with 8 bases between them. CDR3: CAWSVLSYEQFF. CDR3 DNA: TGTGCCTGGAGTGTACTTTCATATGAGCAGTTCTTC.

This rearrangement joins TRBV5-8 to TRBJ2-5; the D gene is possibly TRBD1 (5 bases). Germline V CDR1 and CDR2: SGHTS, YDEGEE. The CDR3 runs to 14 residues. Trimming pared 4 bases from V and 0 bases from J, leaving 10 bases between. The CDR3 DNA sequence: TGTGCCAGCAGCCCCAGGACATACCAAGAGACCCAGTACTTC. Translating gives CASSPRTYQETQYF.

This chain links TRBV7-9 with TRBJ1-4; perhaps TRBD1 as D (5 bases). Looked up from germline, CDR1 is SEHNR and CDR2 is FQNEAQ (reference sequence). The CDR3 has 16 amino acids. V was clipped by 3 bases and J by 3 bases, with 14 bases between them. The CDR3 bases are TGTGCCAGCAGCTTCTGGGGCGCTGGGGCTAATGAAAAACTGTTTTTT. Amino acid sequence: CASSFWGAGANEKLFF.

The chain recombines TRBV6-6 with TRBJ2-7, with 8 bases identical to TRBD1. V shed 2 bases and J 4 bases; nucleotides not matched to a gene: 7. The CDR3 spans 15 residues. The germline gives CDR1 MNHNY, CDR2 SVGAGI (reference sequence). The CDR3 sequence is CASSYRPRQGYEQYF. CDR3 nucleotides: TGTGCCAGCAGTTACAGGCCTCGACAGGGGTACGAGCAGTACTTC.

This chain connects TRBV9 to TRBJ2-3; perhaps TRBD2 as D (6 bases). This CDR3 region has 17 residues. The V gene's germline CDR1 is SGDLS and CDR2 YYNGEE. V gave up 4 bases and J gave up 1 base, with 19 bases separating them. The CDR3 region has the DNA TGTGCCAGCAGCCCACATGGGAGAGCGGGCGGCACAGATACGCAGTATTTT. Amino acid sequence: CASSPHGRAGGTDTQYF.

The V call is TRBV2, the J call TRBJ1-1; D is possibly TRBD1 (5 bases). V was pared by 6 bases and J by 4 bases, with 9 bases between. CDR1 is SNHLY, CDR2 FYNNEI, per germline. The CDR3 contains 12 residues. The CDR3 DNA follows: TGTGCCAGCAGCCCTGGGGGCACTGAAGCTTTCTTT. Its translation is CASSPGGTEAFF.

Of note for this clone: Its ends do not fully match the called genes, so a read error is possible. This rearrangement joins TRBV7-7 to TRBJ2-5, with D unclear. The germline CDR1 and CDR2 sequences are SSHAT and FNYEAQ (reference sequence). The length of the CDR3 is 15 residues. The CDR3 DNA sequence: TGTGCTAGCAGCCCCCGGGCAGCCCTCCAAGAGACCCAGTACTTC. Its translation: CASSPRAALQETQYF.

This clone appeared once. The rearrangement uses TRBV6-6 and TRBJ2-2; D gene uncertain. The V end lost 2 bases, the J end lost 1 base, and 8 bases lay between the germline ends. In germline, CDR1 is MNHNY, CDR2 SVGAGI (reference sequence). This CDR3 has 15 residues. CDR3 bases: TGTGCCAGCAGTTACCGTCAGGAGAACACCGGGGAGCTGTTTTTT. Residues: CASSYRQENTGELFF.

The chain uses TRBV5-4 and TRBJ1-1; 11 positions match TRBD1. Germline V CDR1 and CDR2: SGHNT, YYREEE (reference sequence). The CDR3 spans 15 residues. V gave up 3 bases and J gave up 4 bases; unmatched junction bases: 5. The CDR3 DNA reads TGTGCCAGCAGCTCGGACAGGGGGCGGAGCACTGAAGCTTTCTTT. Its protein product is CASSSDRGRSTEAFF.

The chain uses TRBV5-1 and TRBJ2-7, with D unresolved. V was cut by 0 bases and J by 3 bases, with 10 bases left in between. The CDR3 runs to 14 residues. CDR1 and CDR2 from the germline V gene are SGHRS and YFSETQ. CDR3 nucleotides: TGCGCCAGCAGCTTGGAGACAATTCTCTACGAGCAGTACTTC. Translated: CASSLETILYEQYF.

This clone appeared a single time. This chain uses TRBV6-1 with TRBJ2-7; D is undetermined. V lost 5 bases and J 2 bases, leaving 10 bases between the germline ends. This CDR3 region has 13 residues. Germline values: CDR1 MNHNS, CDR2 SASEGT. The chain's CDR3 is CASSRPGTYEQYF. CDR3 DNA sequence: TGTGCCAGCAGTCGTCCAGGAACCTACGAGCAGTACTTC.

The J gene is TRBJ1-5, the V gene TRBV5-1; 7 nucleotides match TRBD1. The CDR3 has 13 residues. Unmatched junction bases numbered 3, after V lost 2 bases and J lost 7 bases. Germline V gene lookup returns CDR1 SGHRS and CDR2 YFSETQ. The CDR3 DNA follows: TGCGCCAGCAGCTTTACAGGGGACCAGCCCCAGCATTTT. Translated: CASSFTGDQPQHF.

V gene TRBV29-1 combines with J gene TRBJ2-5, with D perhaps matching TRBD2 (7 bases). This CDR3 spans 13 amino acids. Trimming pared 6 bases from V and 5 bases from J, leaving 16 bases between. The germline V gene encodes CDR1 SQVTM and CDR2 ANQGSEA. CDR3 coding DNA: TGCAGCGTCGCCCGGGGGGCCGGGGAGACCCAGTACTTC. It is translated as CSVARGAGETQYF.